Shown below are 27 T cell receptor beta chains from a single sample sequenced in a study of T cell changes during pregnancy in multiple sclerosis. Repertoires were generated with immunoSEQ multiplex PCR, while TCRdb's copy carries only in-frame clones and drops some. The repertoire holds tens of thousands of clones, roughly 93% seen once, with approximately 1.7% in the top ten. The sequences come from peripheral blood, collected after pregnancy. These receptors all come from a female donor with multiple sclerosis, enrolled in a pregnancy study.

The chain couples TRBV6-5 to TRBJ2-7; maybe TRBD2 (6 bases). Per the germline V gene, CDR1 is MNHEY and CDR2 is SVGAGI. V lost 6 bases and J lost 4, with 19 bases in between. The CDR3 spans 15 residues. DNA for the CDR3: TGTGCCAGCAGAGAAAAAGGGGACTTTTCTTACGAGCAGTACTTC. Translating gives CASREKGDFSYEQYF.

The chain has TRBV5-6 and TRBJ2-7; 8 nucleotides agree with TRBD2. V lost 1 base and J lost 3; bases outside the gene matches: 15. CDR3 length: 18 residues. Germline loops: CDR1 SGHDT, CDR2 YYEEEE. The chain's CDR3 is CASSLYGRAGFGIYEQYF. The CDR3 DNA sequence: TGTGCCAGCAGCTTGTACGGGAGGGCCGGTTTTGGAATCTACGAGCAGTACTTC.

This clone came up a few times. J is TRBJ2-3 and V is TRBV28; 10 bases match TRBD1. The CDR3 covers 16 residues. V dropped 6 bases and J dropped 4; count of bases not matched to a gene: 10. Germline V lookup: CDR1 MDHEN, CDR2 SYDVKM. Here the CDR3 DNA reads TGTGCCAGCAGGGACGTAGGACAGGGGGGGGCAGATACGCAGTATTTT. It specifies CASRDVGQGGADTQYF.

CDR3 DNA: TGTGCCAGTAGTGGACAGGGCCTTTATGGCTACACCTTC. Protein sequence: CASSGQGLYGYTF. V gene TRBV19 combines with J gene TRBJ1-2; 8 bases fit TRBD1. Germline CDR1 LNHDA, CDR2 SQIVND (reference sequence). V lost 5 bases and J lost 5; bases outside the gene matches: 4. The CDR3 spans 13 residues.

The rearrangement uses TRBV9 and TRBJ2-5, with no clear D. V was cut by 4 bases and J by 7 bases, with 14 bases left in between. Germline V lookup: CDR1 SGDLS, CDR2 YYNGEE. The CDR3 is 13 residues long. CDR3 nucleotide sequence: TGTGCCAGCAGCCCCAGCGCCTCGGGGACCCAGTACTTC. It yields the protein CASSPSASGTQYF.

This chain links TRBV14 with TRBJ1-4; D call uncertain. Germline V gene data show CDR1 as SGHDN and CDR2 as FVKESK. The ends were cut back, 4 bases at V and 4 bases at J, with 13 bases in the middle. This CDR3 is 15 amino acids long. CDR3 amino acids: CASSRTAFLNEKLFF. CDR3 coding DNA: TGTGCCAGCAGCCGAACAGCTTTTCTTAATGAAAAACTGTTTTTT.

The chain uses TRBV19 and TRBJ2-5; 9 bases are a match to TRBD2. Germline assignment: CDR1 LNHDA and CDR2 SQIVND (reference sequence). The length of the CDR3 is 16 residues. The ends lost 5 bases at V and 2 bases at J; junction bases unmatched: 9. DNA for the CDR3: TGTGCCAGTAGTTTCGGACTAGCGAGTTTTCAAGAGACCCAGTACTTC. Its translation: CASSFGLASFQETQYF.

The V call is TRBV28, the J call TRBJ1-1; D call uncertain. The CDR3 covers 12 residues. V lost 5 bases to trimming and J lost 2 bases, with 6 bases between them. Germline lookup yields CDR1 MDHEN and CDR2 SYDVKM. The CDR3 loop is CASSEGNTEAFF. The CDR3 DNA sequence: TGTGCCAGCAGTGAGGGAAACACTGAAGCTTTCTTT.

This clone was recorded only once. The chain recombines TRBV5-1 with TRBJ2-7, with D tentatively TRBD1 (5 bases). The CDR3 covers 12 residues. V lost 4 bases and J lost 12, with 17 bases in between. Germline V gene lookup returns CDR1 SGHRS and CDR2 YFSETQ. The CDR3 protein is CASSPDSGTLYF. In DNA, the CDR3 is TGCGCCAGCAGCCCCGACAGTGGCACTTTGTACTTC. Variable domain in full (rest from reference TRBV5-1 and TRBJ2-7): KAGVTQTPRYLIKTRGQQVTLSCSPISGHRSVSWYQQTPGQGLQFLFEYFSETQRNKGNFPGRFSGRQFSNSRSEMNVSTLELGDSALYLCASSPDSGTLYFGPGTRLTVT.

The rearrangement joins TRBV15 to TRBJ1-3; D is unresolved. Germline values: CDR1 LNHNV, CDR2 YYDKDF (reference sequence). The ends were cut back, 1 base at V and 0 bases at J, with 7 bases in the middle. The CDR3 is 15 residues long. CDR3 residues: CATSRGADSGNTIYF. As DNA, the CDR3 is TGTGCCACCAGCAGAGGCGCGGACTCTGGAAACACCATATATTTT.

This chain uses TRBV9 with TRBJ2-1, with 10 positions matching TRBD2. The length of the CDR3 is 15 residues. With 2 bases clipped from V and 3 bases from J, the junction kept 2 bases outside the gene matches. From germline, CDR1 is SGDLS and CDR2 YYNGEE. The CDR3 protein is CASSVSGRVYNEQFF. The CDR3 DNA follows: TGTGCCAGCAGCGTCAGCGGGAGGGTCTACAATGAGCAGTTCTTC.

This rearrangement joins TRBV4-1 to TRBJ2-1; the D gene is possibly TRBD2 (5 bases). The CDR3 contains 16 residues. Germline lookup yields CDR1 MGHRA and CDR2 YSYEKL. V was trimmed by 0 bases and J by 2 bases, leaving 11 bases between them. Here the CDR3 DNA reads TGCGCCAGCAGCCAAGACCCTAGCCCCCCCTACAATGAGCAGTTCTTC. This codes for CASSQDPSPPYNEQFF.

The rearrangement joins TRBV18 to TRBJ2-1; 10 bases match TRBD2. The germline V gene has CDR1 KGHSH and CDR2 LQKENI. After removal of 4 bases from V and 2 bases from J, the junction contained 5 bases not matched to a gene. This CDR3 spans 16 amino acids. The CDR3 DNA reads TGTGCCAGCTCACATAGGACTAGCGGCACCTACAATGAGCAGTTCTTC. Its translation: CASSHRTSGTYNEQFF.

V gene TRBV7-2 combines with J gene TRBJ2-1, with TRBD2 identical over 12 bases. CDR1 and CDR2 from the germline V gene are SGHTA and FQGNSA. This CDR3 comprises 16 residues. V dropped 1 base and J dropped 10; count of bases not matched to a gene: 8. The CDR3 DNA reads as TGTGCCAGCAGCTTAGTAAGTCTAGCGGGAGGGGCAGAGCAGTTCTTC. Translated: CASSLVSLAGGAEQFF.

The rearrangement joins TRBV29-1 to TRBJ2-7, with 7 bases identical to TRBD1. J lost 3 bases, V lost 5 bases, and 19 bases had no gene match. The CDR3 spans 17 residues. Germline values: CDR1 SQVTM, CDR2 ANQGSEA. CDR3: CSVMGLDRDQSLYEQYF. CDR3 nucleotides: TGCAGCGTTATGGGCCTTGACAGGGACCAAAGCCTCTACGAGCAGTACTTC.

The chain carries TRBV5-1 and TRBJ2-7; no clear D. Deletions cut 4 bases from V and 0 bases from J, with 14 bases between. CDR1 is SGHRS, CDR2 YFSETQ, per germline. The CDR3 is 15 amino acids. The CDR3 loop is CASSRTYGGSYEQYF. The DNA of the CDR3 is TGCGCCAGCAGCCGTACCTACGGTGGCTCCTACGAGCAGTACTTC. The variable domain in full, with the rest retrieved from reference TRBV5-1 and TRBJ2-7, is KAGVTQTPRYLIKTRGQQVTLSCSPISGHRSVSWYQQTPGQGLQFLFEYFSETQRNKGNFPGRFSGRQFSNSRSEMNVSTLELGDSALYLCASSRTYGGSYEQYFGPGTRLTVT.

This chain joins TRBV7-9 and TRBJ2-2; TRBD2 matches 9 bases. The CDR3 is 15 residues long. Germline CDR1 is SEHNR and CDR2 is FQNEAQ (reference sequence). V lost 1 base, J lost 9 bases, and 6 bases stayed unmatched. The DNA for the CDR3 is TGTGCCAGCAGCTTAGAAGGGACTAGCAACAGGGAGCTGTTTTTT. It codes for CASSLEGTSNRELFF.

Only one count was recorded for this clone. The chain links TRBV19 to TRBJ1-2; tentative D call: TRBD1 (6 bases). The CDR3 extends over 15 amino acids. Germline CDR1 LNHDA, CDR2 SQIVND (reference sequence). The V and J ends lost 2 bases and 2 bases respectively, with 12 bases between them. CDR3 DNA sequence: TGTGCCAGTAGTATACGGACAGATAACAACTATGGCTACACCTTC. It translates to CASSIRTDNNYGYTF.

The V and J genes are TRBV7-9 and TRBJ1-1; D unresolved. Germline CDR1 and CDR2: SEHNR and FQNEAQ (reference sequence). The CDR3 spans 13 residues. The V end lost 1 base, the J end lost 3 bases, and 6 bases lay between the germline ends. In DNA form, the CDR3 reads TGTGCCAGCAGCTTAGTCGTAGACACTGAAGCTTTCTTT. Amino acid sequence: CASSLVVDTEAFF.

The chain uses TRBV28 and TRBJ2-1; 9 bases match TRBD2. CDR1 and CDR2 (germline): MDHEN, SYDVKM. CDR3 length: 15 amino acids. Trimming removed 5 bases from V and 5 bases from J; junction bases left unmatched: 7. The CDR3 protein is CASSVTSGPHNEQFF. The CDR3 nucleotides are TGTGCCAGCAGTGTGACTAGCGGACCACACAATGAGCAGTTCTTC.

V is TRBV4-3 and J is TRBJ2-1; 7 bases align to TRBD2. V was clipped by 3 bases and J by 4 bases; unmatched bases: 15. This CDR3 comprises 18 residues. Per the germline V gene, CDR1 is LGHNA and CDR2 is YSLEER. The CDR3 sequence is CASSQQLALLGLYNEQFF. The CDR3 DNA sequence: TGCGCCAGCAGCCAGCAACTAGCGCTGTTGGGACTTTACAATGAGCAGTTCTTC.

This chain connects TRBV5-1 to TRBJ2-7; 7 bases map to TRBD2. CDR1 and CDR2 (germline): SGHRS, YFSETQ. The length of the CDR3 is 18 residues. V was pared by 1 base and J by 0 bases, with 13 bases of the junction left unmatched. The CDR3 DNA is TGCGCCAGCAGCTTGTTGCCTAGCGGAGGGCCCAGCTCCTACGAGCAGTACTTC. Protein sequence: CASSLLPSGGPSSYEQYF. Filled out from reference TRBV5-1 and TRBJ2-7, the complete variable domain reads KAGVTQTPRYLIKTRGQQVTLSCSPISGHRSVSWYQQTPGQGLQFLFEYFSETQRNKGNFPGRFSGRQFSNSRSEMNVSTLELGDSALYLCASSLLPSGGPSSYEQYFGPGTRLTVT.

The rearrangement links TRBV6-1 to TRBJ1-1; possibly TRBD1 for D (6 bases). This CDR3 has 11 residues. CDR1 MNHNS and CDR2 SASEGT come from the germline V gene. V was cut by 10 bases and J by 10 bases, with 16 bases left in between. The CDR3 region is CATGTGSPAFF. CDR3 DNA sequence: TGTGCCACCGGCACAGGGTCACCAGCTTTCTTT.

CDR3: CASSSPDRGNTIYF. The CDR3 nucleotides are TGTGCCAGCAGTTCGCCGGACAGGGGAAACACCATATATTTT. The V call is TRBV6-5, the J call TRBJ1-3; 7 bases are a match to TRBD1. With V trimmed by 4 bases and J by 4 bases, 4 bases remained unmatched. The CDR3 spans 14 residues. CDR1 is MNHEY and CDR2 is SVGAGI in the germline V gene.

V gene TRBV5-1 combines with J gene TRBJ2-1, with D tentatively TRBD2 (7 bases). The CDR3 is 15 amino acids. The germline gives CDR1 SGHRS, CDR2 YFSETQ. The V gene lost 3 bases and the J gene lost 3 bases, with 13 bases spanning the gap. The CDR3 reads CASSSLRGGYNEQFF. In DNA form, the CDR3 reads TGCGCCAGCAGCTCCCTGAGGGGGGGCTACAATGAGCAGTTCTTC.

This chain uses TRBV5-4 with TRBJ2-3, with a tentative D call TRBD1 (7 bases). Germline V gene lookup returns CDR1 SGHNT and CDR2 YYREEE (reference sequence). The CDR3 spans 14 residues. V lost 4 bases to trimming and J lost 3 bases, with 12 bases between them. CDR3: CASSGGTATDTQYF. The CDR3 DNA sequence: TGTGCCAGCAGCGGCGGGACAGCAACAGATACGCAGTATTTT.

The genes are TRBV5-1 and TRBJ2-2; 7 bases are a match to TRBD2. J was trimmed by 5 bases and V by 4 bases; bases with no gene match: 11. There are 16 residues in the CDR3. Germline V CDR1 and CDR2: SGHRS, YFSETQ. CDR3 residues: CASSLGGSAWTGELFF. The CDR3 region has the DNA TGCGCCAGCAGCCTAGGCGGGAGTGCCTGGACCGGGGAGCTGTTTTTT.